The 4 T cell receptor beta chains in this list originate from one sample, sequenced in a study of CD8 T cells in ankylosing spondylitis. Study-wide results and caveats: It appeared that ankylosing spondylitis blood was characterized by a TCR beta motif of several highly homologous variants.

TCRdb independently ran MiXCR on the 5' RACE reads; one entry per CDR3 protein. Among about 450,000 distinct CDR3 sequences, 20% to 30% were seen once, and the ten largest hold 0.89%. No antigen has been assigned to these receptors. The sample comprised blood, either unsorted or a sorted T cell fraction (not recorded which). Source of these receptors: a male donor with ankylosing spondylitis.

The chain couples TRBV12-3 or TRBV12-4 to TRBJ1-3, with 8 bases matching TRBD1. CDR3 size: 16 residues. The ends lost 2 bases at V and 2 bases at J; junction bases unmatched: 5. CDR3 protein: CASSLSSRGPGNTIYF. The CDR3 DNA reads TGTGCCAGCAGTTTATCGTCCAGGGGGCCTGGAAACACCATATATTTT.

This clonotype was counted a few times. The V and J genes are TRBV19 and TRBJ1-5, with TRBD1 as a possible D gene (6 bases). V was trimmed by 7 bases and J by 7 bases, leaving 20 bases between them. From germline, CDR1 is LNHDA and CDR2 SQIVND (reference sequence). This CDR3 has 15 amino acids. The CDR3 sequence: CASNRGAREEQPQHF. The CDR3 nucleotides are TGTGCCAGTAATCGGGGGGCGCGGGAGGAACAGCCCCAGCATTTT.

V is TRBV3-1 and J is TRBJ1-4, with TRBD1 matching over 8 bases. In germline, CDR1 is LGHDT, CDR2 YNNKEL (reference sequence). This CDR3 is built from 14 residues. V trimming: 4 bases; J trimming: 6 bases; junction bases outside the gene matches: 4. The CDR3: CASSPTGVDEKLFF. CDR3 nucleotides: TGTGCCAGCAGCCCGACAGGGGTTGATGAAAAACTGTTTTTT.

This clonotype was picked up a small number of times. This chain links TRBV27 with TRBJ2-1, with a tentative D call TRBD1 (6 bases). The CDR3 length is 14 residues. The germline V gene has CDR1 MNHEY and CDR2 SMNVEV (reference sequence). Trimming removed 7 bases from V and 6 bases from J, with 16 bases in between. CDR3 bases: TGTGCCAGCATCCCGGACAGCCCAACCAATGAGCAGTTCTTC. Its protein product is CASIPDSPTNEQFF.